The 27 T cell receptor beta chains below were found in one sample sequenced in a study of blood T cell repertoires in COVID-19. Repertoires were generated with immunoSEQ multiplex PCR, while TCRdb's copy carries only in-frame clones and drops some. The top ten hold roughly 17% of the sample, which has approximately 200,000 clones, around 77% seen once. The sequencing sample was made of peripheral blood. All receptors derive from a man between 60 and 75 years old with active or convalescent COVID-19.

J is TRBJ1-5 and V is TRBV5-3, with 8 bases lining up with TRBD1. TRBV5-3 counts as an open reading frame of uncertain function. The CDR3 sequence is 17 residues long. Unmatched junction bases numbered 12, after V lost 0 bases and J lost 7 bases. CDR3 nucleotide sequence: TGTGCCAGAAGCTTGGCCGAAGGACAGGGTAAATGGCAGCCCCAGCATTTT. Residues: CARSLAEGQGKWQPQHF.

CDR3 sequence: CATTIGGQGGYTF. In nucleotides, the CDR3 is TGTGCCACCACGATTGGGGGCCAGGGTGGCTACACCTTC. The V gene is TRBV28, the J gene TRBJ1-2; D is perhaps TRBD1 (6 bases). The CDR3 has 13 residues. Germline CDR1 reads MDHEN; CDR2 reads SYDVKM. Deletions cut 10 bases from V and 7 bases from J, with 19 bases between.

The rearrangement joins TRBV7-9 to TRBJ1-3, with a tentative D call TRBD1 (5 bases). Germline CDR1 SEHNR, CDR2 FQNEAQ (reference sequence). The CDR3 has 19 residues. V lost 2 bases and J lost 0, with 20 bases in between. Here the CDR3 reads CASSLSPVGATFSGNTIYF. CDR3 bases: TGTGCCAGCAGCTTATCACCGGTAGGGGCGACGTTCTCTGGAAACACCATATATTTT.

The chain couples TRBV7-9 to TRBJ2-5; TRBD1 matches 7 bases. Germline trimming cut 2 bases from V and 3 bases from J; bases unmatched to any gene: 6. CDR3 length: 15 amino acids. Per the germline V gene, CDR1 is SEHNR and CDR2 is FQNEAQ (reference sequence). The DNA of the CDR3 is TGTGCCAGCAGCTTATTAGAGGGGACAGAAGAGACCCAGTACTTC. Translation gives CASSLLEGTEETQYF.

CDR3 coding DNA: TGTGCCAGCTCACCAACAGTCCCGAACACCGGGGAGCTGTTTTTT. The encoded protein is CASSPTVPNTGELFF. The rearrangement uses TRBV18 and TRBJ2-2; D gene ambiguous. The germline CDR1 and CDR2 sequences are KGHSH and LQKENI. The CDR3 loop spans 15 amino acids. Trimming took 2 bases from V and 0 from J, leaving 7 bases between them.

The rearrangement uses TRBV18 and TRBJ1-6; tentatively, D is TRBD1 (5 bases). V shed 5 bases and J shed 5 bases, with 16 bases lying between them. Germline V gives CDR1 KGHSH, CDR2 LQKENI. This CDR3 comprises 16 residues. The CDR3, as DNA: TGTGCCAGCTCAGCCTACAACGGGGGAGATAATTCACCCCTCCACTTT. It translates to CASSAYNGGDNSPLHF.

J is TRBJ2-3 and V is TRBV12-5, with TRBD1 matching over 12 bases. The CDR3 length is 18 residues. With 6 bases clipped from V and 2 bases from J, the junction kept 12 bases outside the gene matches. Germline loops: CDR1 LGHNT, CDR2 FRNRAP. The DNA of the CDR3 is TGTGCTAGTGGGGGGACAGGGGGCAATTCTCAATCCACAGATACGCAGTATTTT. Amino acids: CASGGTGGNSQSTDTQYF.

This chain connects TRBV7-8 to TRBJ2-7, with TRBD2 matching over 9 bases. Germline loops: CDR1 SGHVS, CDR2 FQNEAQ. The V and J ends lost 5 bases and 7 bases, in that order; junction bases with no gene match: 18. This CDR3 comprises 17 residues. CDR3 in DNA: TGTGCCAGCAGCCCGGGACTAGCCACTCTAAGACCGGGGGAGCAGTACTTC. It is translated as CASSPGLATLRPGEQYF.

The chain carries TRBV29-1 and TRBJ2-7; D is perhaps TRBD2 (6 bases). V gave up 3 bases and J gave up 9 bases, with 6 bases separating them. Germline V CDR1 and CDR2: SQVTM, ANQGSEA. The CDR3 runs to 9 residues. CDR3 coding DNA: TGCAGCGTTGAGGGGGGGCAGTACTTC. Its translation: CSVEGGQYF.

The chain is built from TRBV24-1 and TRBJ2-1, with 13 bases matching TRBD2. The CDR3 runs 18 residues. Trimming cost V 9 bases and J 5 bases; bases outside gene matches: 15. Germline CDR1 reads KGHDR; CDR2 reads SFDVKD. The CDR3 DNA follows: TGTGCCACCTCGGAAATTACTAGCGGGAGGGGCTGGGACAATGAGCAGTTCTTC. This translates into CATSEITSGRGWDNEQFF.

This clone was found once. The chain is built from TRBV5-6 and TRBJ1-4; D is possibly TRBD1 (5 bases). The CDR3 runs to 11 residues. Germline CDR1 is SGHDT and CDR2 is YYEEEE. Trimming shortened V by 3 bases and J by 12 bases, and 9 bases separated the two germline ends. CDR3 bases: TGTGCCAGCAGCTGGGGCGAAGAACTGTTTTTT. The encoded protein is CASSWGEELFF.

This clone showed up just once. V and J are TRBV18 and TRBJ1-1; unclear D gene. This CDR3 has 14 amino acids. CDR1 is KGHSH, CDR2 LQKENI, per germline. Trimming removed 6 bases from V and 0 bases from J, with 11 bases in between. The CDR3 here is CASSPTVMNTEAFF. Here the CDR3 DNA reads TGTGCCAGCTCTCCCACAGTTATGAACACTGAAGCTTTCTTT.

A few counts support this clone. This chain links TRBV18 with TRBJ2-3; a weak D match, TRBD1 (5 bases). The V gene lost 2 bases and the J gene lost 6 bases, with 15 bases spanning the gap. CDR3 size: 15 residues. Looked up from germline, CDR1 is KGHSH and CDR2 is LQKENI. In DNA, the CDR3 is TGTGCCAGCTCACCAGTGGGGCCACCGGTGGATACGCAGTATTTT. Amino acids: CASSPVGPPVDTQYF.

The V and J genes are TRBV15 and TRBJ1-5; D is unresolved. V lost 3 bases, J lost 5 bases, and 14 bases lay in between. The CDR3 is made up of 15 amino acids. Germline CDR1 LNHNV, CDR2 YYDKDF (reference sequence). The CDR3 loop reads CATSSFREVDQPQHF. The CDR3 DNA follows: TGTGCCACCAGCAGCTTCAGAGAGGTTGATCAGCCCCAGCATTTT.

J is TRBJ2-5 and V is TRBV5-1; 9 bases fit TRBD2. The V and J ends lost 1 base and 3 bases, in that order; junction bases with no gene match: 7. In germline, CDR1 is SGHRS, CDR2 YFSETQ. This CDR3 contains 16 residues. CDR3 nucleotide sequence: TGCGCCAGCAGCTTGCCTAGCGGGAAAAATGAAGAGACCCAGTACTTC. It specifies CASSLPSGKNEETQYF. Based on the CDR3 plus reference TRBV5-1 and TRBJ2-5, the full variable domain is KAGVTQTPRYLIKTRGQQVTLSCSPISGHRSVSWYQQTPGQGLQFLFEYFSETQRNKGNFPGRFSGRQFSNSRSEMNVSTLELGDSALYLCASSLPSGKNEETQYFGPGTRLLVL.

The chain links TRBV4-1 to TRBJ2-1, with D possibly TRBD2 on 6 matching bases. The ends were cut back, 0 bases at V and 15 bases at J, with 21 bases in the middle. Germline-derived CDR1 and CDR2 are MGHRA and YSYEKL. This CDR3 comprises 15 residues. The CDR3 DNA reads as TGCGCCAGCAGCCAAGATCAGGGTCGGGAGAGAGTCCGGTTCTTC. Translation gives CASSQDQGRERVRFF.

V usage is TRBV28 and J usage is TRBJ2-2, with 7 bases lining up with TRBD2. This CDR3 has 17 amino acids. The V segment lost 3 bases and the J segment 10 bases; nucleotides outside the gene matches: 17. From germline, CDR1 is MDHEN and CDR2 SYDVKM. Here the CDR3 reads CASSFSGRRVYRPELFF. CDR3 DNA sequence: TGTGCCAGCAGTTTCTCCGGGAGGAGGGTGTATCGGCCGGAGCTGTTTTTT.

The sample holds a few counts of this clone. CDR3 in amino acids: CASSQSGTEDYGYTF. CDR3 in DNA: TGTGCCAGCTCACAGTCCGGTACCGAGGACTATGGCTACACCTTC. The V gene is TRBV18, the J gene TRBJ1-2; no clear D gene. Germline V gene data show CDR1 as KGHSH and CDR2 as LQKENI. Trimming cost V 4 bases and J 3 bases, with 15 bases left between them. The CDR3 length is 15 residues.

The rearrangement uses TRBV4-2 and TRBJ2-4, with 10 bases matching TRBD2. CDR1 LGHNA and CDR2 YNFKEQ come from the germline V gene. The CDR3 is 16 amino acids. J gave up 3 bases and V 5 bases, and 7 bases lay outside the gene matches. The CDR3 loop reads CASSSSGSRDKNIQYF. The CDR3 DNA follows: TGTGCCAGCAGCTCTAGCGGGAGCCGGGACAAAAACATTCAGTACTTC.

This rearrangement joins TRBV7-2 to TRBJ2-7; 10 bases are a match to TRBD2. From germline, CDR1 is SGHTA and CDR2 FQGNSA. CDR3 length: 19 amino acids. Losses at the gene ends were 1 base for V and 4 bases for J; bases not matched to a gene: 16. The CDR3 spells CASSLVTRSRVAGGYEQYF. DNA for the CDR3: TGTGCCAGCAGCTTAGTAACCAGATCAAGAGTAGCGGGAGGTTACGAGCAGTACTTC.

This clone was counted between two and nine times. This sequence joins TRBV7-3 and TRBJ1-2; 9 nucleotides line up with TRBD1. V gave up 5 bases and J gave up 6 bases; unmatched junction bases: 7. This CDR3 is 14 amino acids long. The V gene's germline CDR1 is SGHTA and CDR2 FQGTGA. The CDR3 reads CASSPGQGLDGYTF. The DNA for the CDR3 is TGTGCCAGCAGCCCAGGACAGGGGCTGGATGGCTACACCTTC. Drawing the rest from reference TRBV7-3 and TRBJ1-2, the complete variable domain is GAGVSQTPSNKVTEKGKYVELRCDPISGHTALYWYRQSLGQGPEFLIYFQGTGAADDSGLPNDRFFAVRPEGSVSTLKIQRTERGDSAVYLCASSPGQGLDGYTFGSGTRLTVV.

This clone has just a few counts. CDR3 DNA: TGCGCCAGCAGCTGGGGGGGGGTTGATCAGCCCCAGCATTTT. This translates into CASSWGGVDQPQHF. The chain couples TRBV5-1 to TRBJ1-5, with D possibly being TRBD1 (5 bases). V was cut by 3 bases and J by 5 bases, with 12 bases left in between. In germline, CDR1 is SGHRS, CDR2 YFSETQ. This CDR3 is 14 amino acids long.

This clone was observed a single time. This chain joins TRBV7-2 and TRBJ2-1, with TRBD1 matching over 10 bases. From germline, CDR1 is SGHTA and CDR2 FQGNSA. V was clipped by 4 bases and J by 5 bases; unmatched bases: 5. The CDR3 contains 15 residues. Here the CDR3 DNA reads TGTGCCAGCAGCTGGGCCGGGACAGGGGACAATGAGCAGTTCTTC. Translation: CASSWAGTGDNEQFF.

The rearrangement links TRBV30 to TRBJ1-5; 7 bases map to TRBD1. V trimming: 0 bases; J trimming: 2 bases; junction bases outside the gene matches: 10. Germline V gene sequence: CDR1 GTSNPN, CDR2 SVGIG (reference sequence). The CDR3 has 17 amino acids. The CDR3 sequence is CAWSVKRLTGGNQPQHF. In nucleotides, the CDR3 is TGTGCCTGGAGTGTAAAGCGGCTAACAGGGGGCAATCAGCCCCAGCATTTT.

This chain connects TRBV9 to TRBJ1-4; D is perhaps TRBD1 (5 bases). Germline CDR1 SGDLS, CDR2 YYNGEE. Trimming shortened V by 2 bases and J by 5 bases, and 22 bases separated the two germline ends. The CDR3 length is 18 residues. The CDR3 here is CASSVGTPGPPYNEKLFF. The CDR3 nucleotides read TGTGCCAGCAGCGTCGGAACCCCAGGGCCACCGTACAATGAAAAACTGTTTTTT. The complete variable domain, with remaining parts taken from reference TRBV9 and TRBJ1-4, reads DSGVTQTPKHLITATGQRVTLRCSPRSGDLSVYWYQQSLDQGLQFLIQYYNGEERAKGNILERFSAQQFPDLHSELNLSSLELGDSALYFCASSVGTPGPPYNEKLFFGSGTQLSVL.

V and J are TRBV2 and TRBJ1-1, with 10 bases identical to TRBD1. V lost 6 bases, J lost 6 bases, and 13 bases stayed unmatched. CDR1 and CDR2 (germline): SNHLY, FYNNEI. The length of the CDR3 is 16 residues. The CDR3 DNA follows: TGTGCCAGCAGCGGGGACAGGGGCCGGGTTGGCGCTGAAGCTTTCTTT. It codes for CASSGDRGRVGAEAFF.

The J gene is TRBJ1-3, the V gene TRBV5-4, with D tentatively TRBD1 (5 bases). With 0 bases removed from V and 6 bases from J, the gap between germline ends came to 10 bases. The germline V gene encodes CDR1 SGHNT and CDR2 YYREEE (reference sequence). The CDR3 totals 14 residues. The CDR3 DNA reads as TGTGCCAGCAGCTTGGCCGGACATAAAAACACCATATATTTT. It translates to CASSLAGHKNTIYF.